Following are 14 T cell receptor beta chains from one sample sequenced in a study of graft-versus-host responses after intestinal transplantation. TCRdb's copy holds only in-frame clones and misses some; the assay was immunoSEQ multiplex PCR. The sample includes about 57,000 clones, 70% to 90% seen only once; the top ten take approximately 1.5%. Sample: PBMCs, taken 26 days after transplant. The receptors originated from a human patient who received an intestinal transplant, so some T cells may come from the graft donor.

The chain is built from TRBV28 and TRBJ2-2; D is uncertain. Per the germline V gene, CDR1 is MDHEN and CDR2 is SYDVKM. The CDR3 consists of 15 residues. V gave up 4 bases and J gave up 2 bases, with 11 bases separating them. The CDR3 protein is CASSSRKINTGELFF. The CDR3 DNA sequence: TGTGCCAGCAGTTCCAGAAAAATAAACACCGGGGAGCTGTTTTTT.

A remark on this clone: Other DNA sequences from this sample encode an identical CDR3 as well. This rearrangement joins TRBV6-1 to TRBJ1-3; D is undetermined. CDR1 and CDR2 (germline): MNHNS, SASEGT. Trimming removed 6 bases from V and 0 bases from J, with 15 bases in between. The CDR3 extends over 16 amino acids. CDR3 DNA: TGTGCCAGCAGCGAATCCGAGGGAAGCTCTGGAAACACCATATATTTT. It encodes CASSESEGSSGNTIYF.

The chain couples TRBV29-1 to TRBJ2-3, with 8 nucleotides matching TRBD2. V lost 3 bases, J lost 2 bases, and 10 bases stayed unmatched. The length of the CDR3 is 16 residues. In germline, CDR1 is SQVTM, CDR2 ANQGSEA. CDR3 sequence: CSVDQREMHVTDTQYF. The CDR3 DNA reads TGCAGCGTTGACCAGCGGGAGATGCACGTCACAGATACGCAGTATTTT.

This clone has a single count. The chain employs TRBV5-1 and TRBJ2-3; D perhaps matches TRBD1 (6 bases). The V gene lost 1 base and the J gene lost 3 bases, with 6 bases spanning the gap. This CDR3 is 13 amino acids long. Germline V gene data show CDR1 as SGHRS and CDR2 as YFSETQ. This chain's CDR3 is CASSLTGTDTQYF. The CDR3 region has the DNA TGCGCCAGCAGCTTGACAGGGACAGATACGCAGTATTTT.

The CDR3 DNA reads TGTGCCAGCAGCCCCAGGGCGCGTTATAACTATGGCTACACCTTC. The encoded protein is CASSPRARYNYGYTF. The gene calls are TRBV28 and TRBJ1-2, with D perhaps matching TRBD1 (5 bases). The CDR3 totals 15 residues. Trimming left V 6 bases short and J 1 base short, with 15 bases between. Per germline, CDR1 MDHEN and CDR2 SYDVKM.

This chain uses TRBV13 with TRBJ2-5; tentative D call: TRBD2 (6 bases). Per germline, CDR1 PRHDT and CDR2 FYEKMQ (reference sequence). The CDR3 consists of 16 residues. V was clipped by 5 bases and J by 5 bases, with 21 bases between them. The CDR3 protein is CASSLQETSTRETQYF. DNA for the CDR3: TGTGCCAGCAGCCTCCAGGAGACTAGTACTCGCGAGACCCAGTACTTC.

The rearrangement joins TRBV5-5 to TRBJ1-5, with TRBD1 identical over 9 bases. V lost 4 bases to trimming and J lost 6 bases; unmatched junction nucleotides: 11. Germline CDR1 SGHKS, CDR2 YYEKEE (reference sequence). The CDR3 totals 16 residues. The CDR3 spells CASSRPGQGSLQPQHF. CDR3 DNA sequence: TGTGCCAGCAGCAGACCGGGACAGGGCAGTCTTCAGCCCCAGCATTTT.

This chain uses TRBV5-1 with TRBJ2-7, with a possible D match to TRBD2 (6 bases). CDR1 is SGHRS, CDR2 YFSETQ, per germline. The CDR3 contains 12 residues. V was clipped by 7 bases and J by 3 bases, with 11 bases between them. The CDR3 sequence is CASGGGHYEQYF. The CDR3 DNA reads TGCGCCAGCGGGGGAGGTCACTACGAGCAGTACTTC.

This clone was observed a few times. The gene calls are TRBV7-8 and TRBJ1-6; the D gene is possibly TRBD1 (6 bases). Looked up from germline, CDR1 is SGHVS and CDR2 is FQNEAQ. Between the trimmed V and J ends, which lost 2 bases and 8 bases, there was a span of 19 bases. There are 17 residues in the CDR3. The CDR3 spells CASSLTPDSASDSPLHF. As DNA, the CDR3 is TGTGCCAGCAGCTTAACTCCGGACAGCGCCTCGGATTCACCCCTCCACTTT.

The chain is built from TRBV4-2 and TRBJ1-3; D unresolved. Germline CDR1 reads LGHNA; CDR2 reads YNFKEQ. This CDR3 has 14 amino acids. Deletions cut 4 bases from V and 0 bases from J, with 7 bases between. In DNA form, the CDR3 reads TGTGCCAGCAGCCCCGAGAACTCTGGAAACACCATATATTTT. This translates into CASSPENSGNTIYF.

This clone was found once. V usage is TRBV11-1 and J usage is TRBJ1-6, with D perhaps matching TRBD1 (5 bases). This CDR3 contains 16 residues. Germline-derived CDR1 and CDR2 are SGHAT and FQDESV (reference sequence). Trimming removed 2 bases from V and 8 bases from J, with 16 bases in between. This CDR3 is CASSLLTGTPDSPLHF. CDR3 DNA sequence: TGTGCCAGCAGCTTACTAACCGGGACTCCGGATTCACCCCTCCACTTT.

The chain combines TRBV9 with TRBJ1-2; TRBD1 matches 9 bases. The germline V gene has CDR1 SGDLS and CDR2 YYNGEE. The CDR3 has 15 amino acids. V was pared by 3 bases and J by 4 bases, with 7 bases of the junction left unmatched. CDR3 loop: CASSGLGTGSYGYTF. The CDR3 nucleotides are TGTGCCAGCAGCGGTCTTGGGACAGGGTCCTATGGCTACACCTTC.

V is TRBV5-1 and J is TRBJ2-2, with 9 nucleotides matching TRBD1. Trimming removed 4 bases from V and 4 bases from J; junction bases left unmatched: 5. Per the germline V gene, CDR1 is SGHRS and CDR2 is YFSETQ. CDR3 length: 15 residues. In DNA, the CDR3 is TGCGCCAGCAGCCCTGGACAGGGGACCACCGGGGAGCTGTTTTTT. It specifies CASSPGQGTTGELFF.

This sequence joins TRBV12-2 and TRBJ2-1; the tabulated D call, TRBD2, remains unverified against the DNA. TRBV12-2 is an annotated pseudogene. CDR3 size: 15 residues. The CDR3 DNA follows: TGTGCAAGTCGCTTAGCGGTGAGCTCCTACAATGAGCAGTTCTTC. Translating it yields CASRLAVSSYNEQFF.